This is a list of T cell receptor beta chains from one sample in a study of T-cell memory formation after mild COVID-19. TCRdb recomputed calls from the 5' RACE reads with MiXCR, one row per CDR3 protein. Here the sample spans under 650,000 distinct CDR3 sequences, about a sixth being singletons. Source material: PBMCs or a T cell subset sorted from them (not recorded which). Every receptor here comes from an adult woman who had mild COVID-19 (a few samples of this study predate the infection). Cell type and time point are not known. CDR3s include the opening cysteine and the closing phenylalanine or tryptophan. The D gene is left open where the match is weak. Clone size is not always given. Where it is, it says once, few, many or a class for expanded clones.

TGTGCCAGCAGCCAACCCCGACAGGGGGCCGGGGTTCGAGGAGTTGCTTTCTTT CASSQPRQGAGVRGVAFF TRBJ1-1 18 TRBD1 TRBV3-1 NA
TGTGCCAGCTCACCTCCGGGACAGGGAGTCAGAGGAACAGATACGCAGTATTTT CASSPPGQGVRGTDTQYF TRBJ2-3 18 TRBD1 TRBV18 NA
TGCAGTGCTAGGGCTAGTCAGGGCGGCTACGAGCAGTACTTC CSARASQGGYEQYF TRBJ2-7 14 NA TRBV20-1 few
TGCGCCAGCAGCTGGGACAGGGAATACGGGACTAGCACAGATACGCAGTATTTT CASSWDREYGTSTDTQYF TRBJ2-3 18 TRBD1 TRBV5-1 many
TGTGCCAGCAGCAGGACAGGACTTACCTACGAGCAGTACTTC CASSRTGLTYEQYF TRBJ2-7 14 TRBD1 TRBV7-9 few
TGTGCCAGCAGCGTAGAAGCGGGGGACTTCTACGAGCAGTACTTC CASSVEAGDFYEQYF TRBJ2-7 15 TRBD2 TRBV9 NA
TGTGCCAGCAGTGACCTTGGGACAGGGGGGACTGAAGCTTTCTTT CASSDLGTGGTEAFF TRBJ1-1 15 TRBD1 TRBV6-2/TRBV6-3 many
TGTGCCAGCAGTGAAAGGTCAGATACGCAGTATTTT CASSERSDTQYF TRBJ2-3 12 NA TRBV2 few
TGCAGTGCCCGGAGGCAGCCGAACACTGAAGCTTTCTTT CSARRQPNTEAFF TRBJ1-1 13 NA TRBV20-1 NA
TGTGCCACCAGTCATTCTCCGGGACAGGGGGCTCCCGGGGAGCTGTTTTTT CATSHSPGQGAPGELFF TRBJ2-2 17 TRBD1 TRBV24-1 few
TGTGCCAGCAGCGTGGGCGGGGGTTGGGGAAATGAGCAGTTCTTC CASSVGGGWGNEQFF TRBJ2-1 15 TRBD2 TRBV9 NA
TGTGCCACCAGCAGAGAGCCGGACACTGAAGCTTTCTTT CATSREPDTEAFF TRBJ1-1 13 NA TRBV15 few
TGTGCCAGCAGTTTAGGTAGCGGACCCTCCTACGAGCAGTACTTC CASSLGSGPSYEQYF TRBJ2-7 15 NA TRBV27 few
TGCGCCAGCAGCCAAGCGGGGTCAGGGTGGCCCGGGGAGCTGTTTTTT CASSQAGSGWPGELFF TRBJ2-2 16 NA TRBV4-3 NA
TGTGCCAGCACCGTGACACGGCCTAACTATGGCTACACCTTC CASTVTRPNYGYTF TRBJ1-2 14 NA TRBV7-2 NA
TGCGCCAGCACCCTTTCAGGGGGCGCGGACGGGAAACTGTTTTTT CASTLSGGADGKLFF TRBJ1-4 15 TRBD1 TRBV4-1 few
TGTGCCAGCGCGGCGGGGATGACAGATACGCAGTATTTT CASAAGMTDTQYF TRBJ2-3 13 NA TRBV5-4 many
TGTGCCACCAGTGAAAGACAGGGAAATCAGCCCCAGCATTTT CATSERQGNQPQHF TRBJ1-5 14 TRBD1 TRBV24-1 few
TGCAGTGCCCGGAAGGTCCCAACTAATGAAAAACTGTTTTTT CSARKVPTNEKLFF TRBJ1-4 14 NA TRBV20-1 many
TGTGCCAGCAGTTTTGGCGAGACAGGCTATAGTCAGCCCCAGCATTTT CASSFGETGYSQPQHF TRBJ1-5 16 NA TRBV12-3/TRBV12-4 NA
TGCGCCAGCAGCCAAGTCACTAGCGGTGCCTACAATGAGCAGTTCTTC CASSQVTSGAYNEQFF TRBJ2-1 16 TRBD2 TRBV4-3 many
TGTGCCACCAGCAGAGATGAGGGACTAGCCAATGAGCAGTTCTTC CATSRDEGLANEQFF TRBJ2-1 15 TRBD2 TRBV15 NA
TGTGCCAGCAGCTTTCCAGGCGCCGAGCAGTACTTC CASSFPGAEQYF TRBJ2-7 12 NA TRBV7-6 few
TGTGCCAGCAGTCGGACTAGCACGGGTCGTAATGAGCAGTTCTTC CASSRTSTGRNEQFF TRBJ2-1 15 TRBD2 TRBV12-3/TRBV12-4 few